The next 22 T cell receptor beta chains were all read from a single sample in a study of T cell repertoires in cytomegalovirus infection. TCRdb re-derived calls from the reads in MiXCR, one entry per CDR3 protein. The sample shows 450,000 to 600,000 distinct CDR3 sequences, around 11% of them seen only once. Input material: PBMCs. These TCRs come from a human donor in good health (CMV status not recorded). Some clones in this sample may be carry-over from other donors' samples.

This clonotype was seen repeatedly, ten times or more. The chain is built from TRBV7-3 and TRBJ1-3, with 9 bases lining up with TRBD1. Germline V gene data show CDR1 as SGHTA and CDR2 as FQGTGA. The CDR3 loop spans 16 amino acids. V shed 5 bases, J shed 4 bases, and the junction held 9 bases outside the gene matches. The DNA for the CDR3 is TGTGCCAGCAGCCCCGCGGGACAGGGAGGAGGAAACACCATATATTTT. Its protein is CASSPAGQGGGNTIYF.

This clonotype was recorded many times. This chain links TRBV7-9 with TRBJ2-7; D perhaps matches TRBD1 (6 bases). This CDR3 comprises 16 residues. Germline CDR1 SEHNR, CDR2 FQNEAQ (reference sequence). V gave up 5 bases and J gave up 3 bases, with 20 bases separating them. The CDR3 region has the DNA TGTGCCAGCAGCGCATTGGACACGGGACAAATCTACGAGCAGTACTTC. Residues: CASSALDTGQIYEQYF.

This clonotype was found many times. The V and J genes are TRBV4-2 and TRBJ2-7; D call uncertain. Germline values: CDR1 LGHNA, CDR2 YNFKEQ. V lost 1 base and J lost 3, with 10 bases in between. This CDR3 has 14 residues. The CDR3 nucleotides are TGTGCCAGCAGCCAAGTATCGGACGTCTACGAGCAGTACTTC. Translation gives CASSQVSDVYEQYF.

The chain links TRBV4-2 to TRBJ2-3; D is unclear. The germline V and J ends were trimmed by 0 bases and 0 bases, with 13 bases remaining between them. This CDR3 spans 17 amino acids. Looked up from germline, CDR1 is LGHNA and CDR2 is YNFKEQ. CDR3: CASSQDIGLRSTDTQYF. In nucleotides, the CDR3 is TGTGCCAGCAGCCAAGATATCGGCCTCAGAAGCACAGATACGCAGTATTTT.

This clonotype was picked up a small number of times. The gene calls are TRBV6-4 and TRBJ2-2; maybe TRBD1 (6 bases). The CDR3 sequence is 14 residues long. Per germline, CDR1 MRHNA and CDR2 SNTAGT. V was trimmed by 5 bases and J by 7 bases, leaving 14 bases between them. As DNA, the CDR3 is TGTGCCAGCAGTAGAACAGGGTCAAGCGGGGAGCTGTTTTTT. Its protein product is CASSRTGSSGELFF.

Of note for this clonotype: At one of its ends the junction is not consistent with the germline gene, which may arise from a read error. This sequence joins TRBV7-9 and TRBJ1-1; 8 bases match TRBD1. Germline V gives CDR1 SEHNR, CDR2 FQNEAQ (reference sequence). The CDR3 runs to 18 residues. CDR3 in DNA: TGTGCCAGCACCGTTTCCCCGCGACAGGGGCGCCCTAACACTGAAGCTTCCTTT. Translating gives CASTVSPRQGRPNTEASF.

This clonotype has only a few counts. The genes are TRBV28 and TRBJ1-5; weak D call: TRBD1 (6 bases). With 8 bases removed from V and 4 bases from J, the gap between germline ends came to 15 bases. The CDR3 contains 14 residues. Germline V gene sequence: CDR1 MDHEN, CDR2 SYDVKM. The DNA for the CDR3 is TGTGCCAGCCAAAAGTGGACAGAGAATCAGCCCCAGCATTTT. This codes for CASQKWTENQPQHF.

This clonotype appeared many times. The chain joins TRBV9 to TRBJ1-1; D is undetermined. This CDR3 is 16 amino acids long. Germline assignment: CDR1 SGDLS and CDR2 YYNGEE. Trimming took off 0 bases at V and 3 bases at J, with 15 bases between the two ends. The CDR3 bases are TGTGCCAGCAGCGTAGCCGGGCGTGGCGGAGACACTGAAGCTTTCTTT. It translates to CASSVAGRGGDTEAFF.

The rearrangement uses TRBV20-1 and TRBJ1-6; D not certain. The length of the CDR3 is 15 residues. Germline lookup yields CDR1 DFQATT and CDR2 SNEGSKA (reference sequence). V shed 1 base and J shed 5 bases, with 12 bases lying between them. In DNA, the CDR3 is TGCAGTGCTAGAGTCCCCGGGAGGGATAATTCACCCCTCCACTTT. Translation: CSARVPGRDNSPLHF.

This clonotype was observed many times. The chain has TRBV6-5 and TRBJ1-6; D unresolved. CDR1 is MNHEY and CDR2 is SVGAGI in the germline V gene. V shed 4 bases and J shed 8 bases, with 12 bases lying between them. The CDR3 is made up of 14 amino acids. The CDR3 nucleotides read TGTGCCAGCAGTTCCGCAGCAGGCTATTCACCCCTCCACTTT. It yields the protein CASSSAAGYSPLHF.

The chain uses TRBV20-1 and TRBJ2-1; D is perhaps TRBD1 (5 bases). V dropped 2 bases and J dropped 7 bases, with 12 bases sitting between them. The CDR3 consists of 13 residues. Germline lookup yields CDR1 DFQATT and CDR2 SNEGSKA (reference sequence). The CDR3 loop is CSARSRGGNEQFF. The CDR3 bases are TGCAGTGCTAGATCTAGGGGTGGGAATGAGCAGTTCTTC.

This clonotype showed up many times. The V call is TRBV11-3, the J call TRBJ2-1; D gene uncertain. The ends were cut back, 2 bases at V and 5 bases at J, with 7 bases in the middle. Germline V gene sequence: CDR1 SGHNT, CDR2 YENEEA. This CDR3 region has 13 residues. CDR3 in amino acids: CASSLSVNNEQFF. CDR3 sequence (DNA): TGTGCCAGCAGCTTATCGGTGAACAATGAGCAGTTCTTC.

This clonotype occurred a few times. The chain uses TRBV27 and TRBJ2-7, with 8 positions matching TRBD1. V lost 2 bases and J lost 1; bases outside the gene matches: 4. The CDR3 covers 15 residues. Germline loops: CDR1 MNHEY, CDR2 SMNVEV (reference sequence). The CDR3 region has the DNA TGTGCCAGCAGTTTACGGGACAGGCTTTCCTACGAGCAGTACTTC. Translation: CASSLRDRLSYEQYF.

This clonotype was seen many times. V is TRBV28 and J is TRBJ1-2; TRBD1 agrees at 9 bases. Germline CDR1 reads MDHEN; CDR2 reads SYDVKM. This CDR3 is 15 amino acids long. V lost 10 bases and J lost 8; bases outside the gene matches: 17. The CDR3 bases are TGTGCCACCCGACGCGACAGGGGGGGTTTAGGGGGCTACACCTTC. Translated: CATRRDRGGLGGYTF.

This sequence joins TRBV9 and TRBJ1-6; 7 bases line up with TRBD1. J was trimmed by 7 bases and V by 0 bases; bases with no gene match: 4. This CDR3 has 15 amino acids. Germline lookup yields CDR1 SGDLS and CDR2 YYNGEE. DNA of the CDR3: TGTGCCAGCAGCGTAGGTGAGACAGGGAATTCACCCCTCCACTTT. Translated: CASSVGETGNSPLHF.

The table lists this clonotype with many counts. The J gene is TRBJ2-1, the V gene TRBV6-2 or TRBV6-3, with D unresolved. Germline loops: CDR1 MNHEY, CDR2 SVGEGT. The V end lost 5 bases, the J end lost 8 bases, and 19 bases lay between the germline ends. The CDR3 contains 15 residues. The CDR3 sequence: CASSPRPPLTHEQFF. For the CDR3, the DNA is TGTGCCAGCAGTCCCCGACCCCCACTTACCCATGAGCAGTTCTTC.

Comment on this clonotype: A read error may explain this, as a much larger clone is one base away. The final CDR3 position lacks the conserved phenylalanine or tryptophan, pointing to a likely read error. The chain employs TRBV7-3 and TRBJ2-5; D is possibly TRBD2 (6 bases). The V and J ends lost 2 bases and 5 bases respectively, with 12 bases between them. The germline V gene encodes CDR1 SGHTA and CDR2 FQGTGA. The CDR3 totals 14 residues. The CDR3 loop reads CASSLFGGSETQYL. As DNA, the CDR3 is TGTGCCAGCAGCTTATTTGGGGGGTCGGAGACCCAGTACCTC.

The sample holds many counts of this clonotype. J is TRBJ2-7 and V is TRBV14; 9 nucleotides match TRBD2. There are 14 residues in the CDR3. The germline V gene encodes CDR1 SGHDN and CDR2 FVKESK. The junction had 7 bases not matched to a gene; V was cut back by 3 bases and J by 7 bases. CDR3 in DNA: TGTGCCAGCAGCCACGGCGGGGGGGCTCGTGAGCAGTACTTC. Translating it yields CASSHGGGAREQYF.

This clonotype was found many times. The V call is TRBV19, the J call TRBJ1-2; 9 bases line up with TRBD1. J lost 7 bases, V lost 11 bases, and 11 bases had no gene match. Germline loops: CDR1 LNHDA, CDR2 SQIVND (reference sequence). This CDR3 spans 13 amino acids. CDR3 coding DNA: TGTGCCGGGACCGGGACAGGGTCGGTTGGCTACACCTTC. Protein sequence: CAGTGTGSVGYTF.

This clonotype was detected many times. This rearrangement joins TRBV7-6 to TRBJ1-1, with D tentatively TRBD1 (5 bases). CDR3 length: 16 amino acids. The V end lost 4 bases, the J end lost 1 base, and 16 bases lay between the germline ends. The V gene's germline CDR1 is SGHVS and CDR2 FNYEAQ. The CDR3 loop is CASSSGTAVANTEAFF. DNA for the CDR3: TGTGCCAGCAGCTCCGGGACGGCGGTTGCGAACACTGAAGCTTTCTTT.

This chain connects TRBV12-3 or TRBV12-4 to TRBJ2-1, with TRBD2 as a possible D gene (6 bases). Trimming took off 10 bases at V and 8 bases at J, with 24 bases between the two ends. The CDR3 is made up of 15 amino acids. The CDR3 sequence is CATTLAPLPWDEQFF. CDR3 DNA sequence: TGTGCCACCACCCTAGCGCCCCTCCCTTGGGATGAGCAGTTCTTC.

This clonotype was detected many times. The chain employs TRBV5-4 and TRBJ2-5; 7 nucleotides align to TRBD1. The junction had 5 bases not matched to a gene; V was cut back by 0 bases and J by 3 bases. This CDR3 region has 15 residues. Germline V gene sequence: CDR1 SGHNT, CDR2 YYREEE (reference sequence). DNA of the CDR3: TGTGCCAGCAGCTTGGCGGCGGACAGGAAAGAGACCCAGTACTTC. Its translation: CASSLAADRKETQYF.